These 20 T cell receptor beta chains came from one sample sequenced in a study of blood T cell repertoires in COVID-19. Libraries were prepared by immunoSEQ multiplex PCR; TCRdb keeps only in-frame clonotypes and omits some of them. The sample carries some 260,000 clones, around four fifths recorded once. The specimen sequenced was PBMCs or T cells enriched from blood (not recorded which). The receptor set was obtained from a man aged 30 to 39 with acute COVID-19.

This clone was seen a handful of times. V and J are TRBV18 and TRBJ2-1, with 8 bases matching TRBD2. Germline V gives CDR1 KGHSH, CDR2 LQKENI. The CDR3 sequence is 16 residues long. V shed 3 bases and J 6 bases; nucleotides not matched to a gene: 10. CDR3 protein: CASSPPLAGSFNEQFF. CDR3 sequence (DNA): TGTGCCAGCTCACCCCCCCTAGCGGGTTCGTTCAATGAGCAGTTCTTC.

This chain links TRBV18 with TRBJ1-3; D possibly corresponds to TRBD1 (5 bases). The germline V and J ends were trimmed by 4 bases and 0 bases, with 16 bases remaining between them. From germline, CDR1 is KGHSH and CDR2 LQKENI. This CDR3 has 17 residues. In DNA form, the CDR3 reads TGTGCCAGCTCACGCTATGCTGACAGCGCCTCTGGAAACACCATATATTTT. This codes for CASSRYADSASGNTIYF.

For the CDR3, the DNA is TGTGCCAGCAGTTTAGGGGCAGGGGATGCCCAGTACTTC. It is translated as CASSLGAGDAQYF. The rearrangement joins TRBV27 to TRBJ2-5, with D possibly being TRBD1 (6 bases). Per germline, CDR1 MNHEY and CDR2 SMNVEV (reference sequence). The CDR3 is 13 residues long. Between the trimmed V and J ends, which lost 2 bases and 9 bases, there was a span of 13 bases.

In regard to this clone: One junction end disagrees with the germline gene, perhaps due to a read error. CDR3 nucleotide sequence: TGTGCCAGCAGCTTTTGGACAGCTGAAGAACTGTTTTTT. Protein: CASSFWTAEELFF. V gene TRBV11-1 combines with J gene TRBJ1-4; maybe TRBD1 (6 bases). The CDR3 has 13 residues. Germline-derived CDR1 and CDR2 are SGHAT and FQDESV (reference sequence).

The chain uses TRBV5-6 and TRBJ1-1, with 8 bases lining up with TRBD1. Trimming took 2 bases from V and 6 from J; bases not matched to a gene: 9. The CDR3 totals 15 residues. CDR1 is SGHDT and CDR2 is YYEEEE in the germline V gene. Here the CDR3 DNA reads TGTGCCAGCAGCTTTAACGAACAGGGGGTCTCTGAAGCTTTCTTT. Amino acids: CASSFNEQGVSEAFF. Based on the CDR3 plus reference TRBV5-6 and TRBJ1-1, the full variable domain is DAGVTQSPTHLIKTRGQQVTLRCSPKSGHDTVSWYQQALGQGPQFIFQYYEEEERQRGNFPDRFSGHQFPNYSSELNVNALLLGDSALYLCASSFNEQGVSEAFFGQGTRLTVV.

This clone was found once. CDR3 sequence: CASRNEQGARDEKLFF. In nucleotides, the CDR3 is TGTGCCAGCAGGAACGAACAGGGGGCCAGGGATGAAAAACTGTTTTTT. This chain connects TRBV7-9 to TRBJ1-4; 9 nucleotides match TRBD1. Trimming cost V 6 bases and J 6 bases; bases outside gene matches: 11. Looked up from germline, CDR1 is SEHNR and CDR2 is FQNEAQ (reference sequence). The CDR3 is made up of 16 amino acids. Using reference TRBV7-9 and TRBJ1-4 for the parts outside the CDR3, the full variable domain is DTGVSQNPRHKITKRGQNVTFRCDPISEHNRLYWYRQTLGQGPEFLTYFQNEAQLEKSRLLSDRFSAERPKGSFSTLEIQRTEQGDSAMYLCASRNEQGARDEKLFFGSGTQLSVL.

The chain joins TRBV5-6 to TRBJ1-5; D not certain. Germline CDR1 SGHDT, CDR2 YYEEEE. The ends were cut back, 3 bases at V and 0 bases at J, with 7 bases in the middle. There are 14 residues in the CDR3. CDR3 nucleotides: TGTGCCAGCAGCTCCCTAGCTAGCAATCAGCCCCAGCATTTT. It translates to CASSSLASNQPQHF.

The genes are TRBV29-1 and TRBJ1-2; D call uncertain. This CDR3 is built from 12 residues. Between the trimmed V and J ends, which lost 3 bases and 4 bases, there was a span of 9 bases. Germline loops: CDR1 SQVTM, CDR2 ANQGSEA. The DNA of the CDR3 is TGCAGCGTTGATAAGGAGCCCTATGGCTACACCTTC. As protein: CSVDKEPYGYTF.

The V gene is TRBV15, the J gene TRBJ2-3; perhaps TRBD2 as D (6 bases). The V and J ends lost 3 bases and 1 base respectively, with 17 bases between them. The CDR3 is 17 residues long. Germline loops: CDR1 LNHNV, CDR2 YYDKDF (reference sequence). This CDR3 is CATSRVREHWGTDTQYF. CDR3 nucleotides: TGTGCCACCAGCAGGGTCCGGGAGCATTGGGGCACAGATACGCAGTATTTT.

The genes are TRBV27 and TRBJ2-1, with 15 bases fitting TRBD2. J gave up 7 bases and V 4 bases, and 8 bases lay outside the gene matches. Germline lookup yields CDR1 MNHEY and CDR2 SMNVEV (reference sequence). This CDR3 is 17 amino acids long. The CDR3 DNA follows: TGTGCCAGCAGTTCAAGCGGACTAGCGGGGGGGCGTAATGAGCAGTTCTTC. Protein: CASSSSGLAGGRNEQFF.

The V gene is TRBV5-4, the J gene TRBJ1-2; D might be TRBD1 (6 bases). CDR1 and CDR2 (germline): SGHNT, YYREEE (reference sequence). With 2 bases removed from V and 10 bases from J, the gap between germline ends came to 12 bases. This CDR3 is 12 amino acids long. CDR3 in DNA: TGTGCCAGCAGCTTTATAGGGGGATCCTACACCTTC. It is translated as CASSFIGGSYTF. Full variable domain (rest looked up from reference TRBV5-4 and TRBJ1-2): ETGVTQSPTHLIKTRGQQVTLRCSSQSGHNTVSWYQQALGQGPQFIFQYYREEENGRGNFPPRFSGLQFPNYSSELNVNALELDDSALYLCASSFIGGSYTFGSGTRLTVV.

This CDR3 reads CASSQSGQGRPQHF. Here the CDR3 DNA reads TGTGCCAGCAGCCAAAGTGGACAGGGGAGGCCCCAGCATTTT. This rearrangement joins TRBV3-1 (or the pseudogene TRBV3-2) to TRBJ1-5, with 9 bases lining up with TRBD1. Germline V gene lookup returns CDR1 LGHDT and CDR2 YNNKEL (reference sequence). The J segment lost 9 bases and the V segment lost 2 bases, leaving 5 bases of the junction unmatched. The CDR3 has 14 amino acids.

The J gene is TRBJ2-5, the V gene TRBV24-1; D might be TRBD1 (6 bases). CDR3 length: 16 residues. Germline lookup yields CDR1 KGHDR and CDR2 SFDVKD. Trimming shortened V by 2 bases and J by 6 bases, and 18 bases separated the two germline ends. The CDR3 sequence: CATSDSQGTEWKTQYF. As DNA, the CDR3 is TGTGCCACCAGTGATTCACAGGGCACCGAGTGGAAGACCCAGTACTTC.

The rearrangement uses TRBV9 and TRBJ2-3, with 7 bases identical to TRBD1. This CDR3 contains 14 residues. The V gene's germline CDR1 is SGDLS and CDR2 YYNGEE. Trimming cost V 9 bases and J 3 bases; bases outside gene matches: 10. The CDR3 DNA is TGTGCCACCTCGACAGGGCCGACGACAGATACGCAGTATTTT. As protein: CATSTGPTTDTQYF.

There are a few counts of this clone. The chain recombines TRBV7-9 with TRBJ1-6; TRBD1 is a possible D gene (5 bases). Trimming pared 4 bases from V and 7 bases from J, leaving 11 bases between. This CDR3 has 14 amino acids. From germline, CDR1 is SEHNR and CDR2 FQNEAQ (reference sequence). The CDR3 reads CASSSAGRNSPLHF. DNA of the CDR3: TGTGCCAGCAGCTCGGCGGGACGGAATTCACCCCTCCACTTT. The full variable domain, its missing parts supplied by reference TRBV7-9 and TRBJ1-6, is DTGVSQNPRHKITKRGQNVTFRCDPISEHNRLYWYRQTLGQGPEFLTYFQNEAQLEKSRLLSDRFSAERPKGSFSTLEIQRTEQGDSAMYLCASSSAGRNSPLHFGNGTRLTVT.

This chain joins TRBV6-1 and TRBJ2-7; 10 bases agree with TRBD2. J lost 9 bases, V lost 2 bases, and 10 bases had no gene match. The CDR3 loop spans 15 amino acids. Germline CDR1 is MNHNS and CDR2 is SASEGT. CDR3 coding DNA: TGTGCCAGCAGTGAACGTACTAGCGGGGTAGCTGGGCAGTACGTC. Amino acid sequence: CASSERTSGVAGQYV.

This chain uses TRBV10-3 with TRBJ2-7; D might be TRBD2 (5 bases). V dropped 3 bases and J dropped 5 bases, with 5 bases sitting between them. CDR1 and CDR2 from the germline V gene are ENHRY and SYGVKD. This CDR3 comprises 11 residues. The CDR3 DNA is TGTGCCATCAGTGACGGGGACGAGCAGTACGTC. This encodes CAISDGDEQYV.

V is TRBV7-2 and J is TRBJ1-4; a weak D match, TRBD1 (6 bases). CDR3 length: 15 amino acids. Trimming removed 6 bases from V and 7 bases from J, with 18 bases in between. Looked up from germline, CDR1 is SGHTA and CDR2 is FQGNSA. The CDR3 reads CASSPPPGGSEKLFF. As DNA, the CDR3 is TGTGCCAGCAGTCCCCCACCGGGGGGCTCTGAAAAACTGTTTTTT.

This clone was counted a single time. The chain has TRBV11-2 and TRBJ2-1, with 9 bases aligning to TRBD2. In germline, CDR1 is SGHAT, CDR2 FQNNGV. The CDR3 extends over 15 amino acids. After removal of 5 bases from V and 12 bases from J, the junction contained 14 bases not matched to a gene. CDR3 DNA: TGTGCCAGCAGCCCCCGGACTAGCGTAGGGTTGGGGCAGTTCTTC. Protein sequence: CASSPRTSVGLGQFF.

In this sample, this clone turned up once. The chain recombines TRBV7-3 with TRBJ2-5, with D possibly matching TRBD1 (6 bases). The germline V gene encodes CDR1 SGHTA and CDR2 FQGTGA. The CDR3 runs to 12 residues. The V and J ends lost 4 bases and 4 bases respectively, with 7 bases between them. The CDR3 nucleotides are TGTGCCAGCAGCTCCAGGGGAGAGACCCAGTACTTC. Amino acids: CASSSRGETQYF.